This TCR beta chain is drawn from a study of liver allograft versus peripheral blood T cells. Across the study: Transplanted-liver T cell receptor repertoires were compared with recipients' peripheral blood repertoires.

CDR1 is DFQATT, CDR2 SNEGSKA, per germline (reference sequence). V gave up 6 bases and J gave up 4 bases; unmatched junction bases: 8. This CDR3 comprises 14 residues. TCRdb re-analysed the reads in MiXCR, keeping a single row per CDR3 protein. The table records 14,000 or so distinct CDR3 sequences, 20% of them present only once. This chain connects TRBV20-1 to TRBJ1-2; 10 nucleotides align to TRBD1. The source of this sequence is a human patient who had a liver transplant. The graft donor may have contributed some T cells. CDR3 amino acids: CSAEPGTGVYGYTF. CDR3 bases: TGCAGTGCAGAACCAGGGACAGGGGTCTATGGCTACACCTTC.